This entry lists 19 T cell receptor beta chains sequenced from one sample in a study of CD8 T cells in Susac syndrome (dated by TCRdb to about 2019). The library relied on the immunoSEQ multiplex PCR assay. RNA was extracted using the RNeasy kit, and roughly 0.5 to 1 microgram was reverse transcribed with random hexamers. Using fastp at Q25 and MiXCR, TCRdb reprocessed the public reads and kept productive beta chains. Entries are consolidated by CDR3 protein sequence, retaining the most common genes and DNA. The table for this sample lists just over 150,000 distinct CDR3 sequences; 95% of them were counted only once. 0.15% to 0.2% of the sample belongs to the ten largest clones. Sequenced material: CD4+ T cells from PBMCs. All receptors come from a human donor with Susac syndrome.

The chain has TRBV29-1 and TRBJ1-1; 8 nucleotides match TRBD1. The CDR3 contains 15 residues. Per the germline V gene, CDR1 is SQVTM and CDR2 is ANQGSEA. Trimming at V came to 1 base and at J to 5 bases, leaving 9 bases not matched to a gene. CDR3 nucleotide sequence: TGCAGCGTTGAAGGGGGTACAGGGGGGAGGACTGAAGCTTTCTTT. Residues: CSVEGGTGGRTEAFF. Complete variable domain (other parts from reference TRBV29-1 and TRBJ1-1): SAVISQKPSRDICQRGTSLTIQCQVDSQVTMMFWYRQQPGQSLTLIATANQGSEATYESGFVIDKFPISRPNLTFSTLTVSNMSPEDSSIYLCSVEGGTGGRTEAFFGQGTRLTVV.

V is TRBV5-8 and J is TRBJ2-5; possibly TRBD1 for D (5 bases). The CDR3 has 15 residues. V lost 4 bases, J lost 4 bases, and 17 bases lay in between. The germline gives CDR1 SGHTS, CDR2 YDEGEE. CDR3 DNA: TGTGCCAGCAGCCGAGACAGCGACCTGGGAGAGACCCAGTACTTC. Translating it yields CASSRDSDLGETQYF.

The chain is built from TRBV5-1 and TRBJ1-2; a possible D gene is TRBD1 (5 bases). Germline V gene lookup returns CDR1 SGHRS and CDR2 YFSETQ. V gave up 0 bases and J gave up 4 bases, with 16 bases separating them. The CDR3 extends over 16 amino acids. CDR3 sequence (DNA): TGCGCCAGCAGCTTGGAAGGGGACCCACGGAGCTATGGCTACACCTTC. Residues: CASSLEGDPRSYGYTF.

The rearrangement joins TRBV20-1 to TRBJ2-5; D remains unclear. Trimming shortened V by 5 bases and J by 2 bases, and 15 bases separated the two germline ends. Germline assignment: CDR1 DFQATT and CDR2 SNEGSKA (reference sequence). This CDR3 spans 14 amino acids. Here the CDR3 DNA reads TGCAGTGCTCTTATAGATTTCGGGCAAGAGACCCAGTACTTC. It translates to CSALIDFGQETQYF.

V is TRBV24-1 and J is TRBJ2-3; 8 bases agree with TRBD1. Germline V gene lookup returns CDR1 KGHDR and CDR2 SFDVKD. Germline trimming cut 5 bases from V and 6 bases from J; bases unmatched to any gene: 9. CDR3 length equals 15 residues. The CDR3 region has the DNA TGTGCCACCAGTGCCCCAGACAGGGGTTCGGATACGCAGTATTTT. This gives the protein CATSAPDRGSDTQYF.

This chain joins TRBV2 and TRBJ2-3; TRBD1 matches at 8 bases. There are 15 residues in the CDR3. V shed 5 bases and J 2 bases; nucleotides not matched to a gene: 6. Germline CDR1 is SNHLY and CDR2 is FYNNEI. The CDR3 coding sequence is TGTGCCAGCAGTCTCACAGGGGGAGACACAGATACGCAGTATTTT. This encodes CASSLTGGDTDTQYF.

The V gene is TRBV15, the J gene TRBJ2-1; 12 bases align to TRBD2. Germline lookup yields CDR1 LNHNV and CDR2 YYDKDF (reference sequence). Unmatched junction bases numbered 7, after V lost 1 base and J lost 9 bases. The CDR3 totals 16 residues. The CDR3 DNA reads as TGTGCCACCAGCAGAGGTCGACTAGCGGGAGAAGTTGAGCAGTTCTTC. This gives the protein CATSRGRLAGEVEQFF.

The V gene is TRBV3-1, the J gene TRBJ2-4, with 12 bases matching TRBD1. CDR3 length equals 17 residues. Germline V gene lookup returns CDR1 LGHDT and CDR2 YNNKEL (reference sequence). V shed 0 bases, J shed 1 base, and the junction held 1 base outside the gene matches. CDR3: CASSQEGQGAAKNIQYF. In DNA, the CDR3 is TGTGCCAGCAGCCAAGAGGGACAGGGGGCGGCCAAAAACATTCAGTACTTC. Looking up the rest from reference TRBV3-1 and TRBJ2-4 gives the full variable domain: DTAVSQTPKYLVTQMGNDKSIKCEQNLGHDTMYWYKQDSKKFLKIMFSYNNKELIINETVPNRFSPKSPDKAHLNLHINSLELGDSAVYFCASSQEGQGAAKNIQYFGAGTRLSVL.

In DNA form, the CDR3 reads TGTGCCAGCAGAGAGACGGACTCCCACTATGGCTACACCTTC. As protein: CASRETDSHYGYTF. The chain joins TRBV2 to TRBJ1-2, with D unclear. CDR1 and CDR2 (germline): SNHLY, FYNNEI. The ends were cut back, 6 bases at V and 3 bases at J, with 14 bases in the middle. The CDR3 extends over 14 amino acids.

This chain joins TRBV18 and TRBJ1-1, with D possibly TRBD1 on 5 matching bases. CDR3 length: 12 amino acids. Trimming removed 4 bases from V and 6 bases from J, with 9 bases in between. The germline V gene encodes CDR1 KGHSH and CDR2 LQKENI. The CDR3: CASSRRDAEAFF. The CDR3 coding sequence is TGTGCCAGCTCACGCCGGGACGCTGAAGCTTTCTTT.

The chain links TRBV20-1 to TRBJ2-3; TRBD1 is a possible D gene (6 bases). The V gene's germline CDR1 is DFQATT and CDR2 SNEGSKA (reference sequence). This CDR3 comprises 16 residues. The V gene lost 3 bases and the J gene lost 0 bases, with 16 bases spanning the gap. CDR3 protein: CSARIQGRSSTDTQYF. CDR3 in DNA: TGCAGTGCTAGGATACAGGGAAGGAGTAGCACAGATACGCAGTATTTT.

J is TRBJ1-5 and V is TRBV25-1; D may be TRBD1 (6 bases). Germline loops: CDR1 MGHDK, CDR2 SYGVNS. This CDR3 is built from 14 residues. V lost 8 bases and J lost 2, with 13 bases in between. The CDR3 DNA is TGTGCCAGCCGGGACACCGAGGGCAATCAGCCCCAGCATTTT. Translation gives CASRDTEGNQPQHF. The full variable domain, completed using reference TRBV25-1 and TRBJ1-5, is EADIYQTPRYLVIGTGKKITLECSQTMGHDKMYWYQQDPGMELHLIHYSYGVNSTEKGDLSSESTVSRIRTEHFPLTLESARPSHTSQYLCASRDTEGNQPQHFGDGTRLSIL.

The CDR3: CASSPPGTGPYEQYF. DNA of the CDR3: TGTGCCAGCTCACCCCCCGGGACAGGCCCCTACGAGCAGTACTTC. This chain uses TRBV18 with TRBJ2-7, with 8 bases that match TRBD1. After removal of 3 bases from V and 2 bases from J, the junction contained 6 bases not matched to a gene. The CDR3 has 15 amino acids. Germline V gene sequence: CDR1 KGHSH, CDR2 LQKENI.

The chain has TRBV12-3 or TRBV12-4 and TRBJ2-7; weak D call: TRBD2 (6 bases). Trimming took off 5 bases at V and 0 bases at J, with 14 bases between the two ends. The CDR3 has 15 amino acids. In nucleotides, the CDR3 is TGTGCCAGCAGTGACCAACTGGGGGGCTCCTACGAGCAGTACTTC. Translation: CASSDQLGGSYEQYF.

The chain recombines TRBV7-9 with TRBJ1-4; a possible D gene is TRBD1 (5 bases). Trimming took off 3 bases at V and 8 bases at J, with 16 bases between the two ends. The CDR3 has 15 amino acids. Germline values: CDR1 SEHNR, CDR2 FQNEAQ (reference sequence). CDR3 residues: CASSFIRAGDEKLFF. Here the CDR3 DNA reads TGTGCCAGCAGCTTTATCCGCGCCGGGGACGAAAAACTGTTTTTT.

This clonotype was picked up one time. The chain couples TRBV20-1 to TRBJ2-3, with TRBD2 matching 8 bases. CDR3 length equals 16 residues. Germline values: CDR1 DFQATT, CDR2 SNEGSKA (reference sequence). The CDR3, as DNA: TGCATCCCGAAAGTAGCGGGGTATTCCGTGCCAGATACGCAGTATTTT. Its translation: CIPKVAGYSVPDTQYF.

The J gene is TRBJ1-1, the V gene TRBV12-3 or TRBV12-4; a weak D match, TRBD1 (5 bases). V lost 6 bases, J lost 1 base, and 9 bases lay in between. This CDR3 contains 13 residues. Here the CDR3 reads CASRTTENTEAFF. The CDR3 DNA reads TGTGCCAGCAGGACGACAGAGAACACTGAAGCTTTCTTT.

V is TRBV9 and J is TRBJ1-4; D uncertain. Deletions cut 0 bases from V and 0 bases from J, with 9 bases between. Germline V CDR1 and CDR2: SGDLS, YYNGEE. The CDR3 has 16 residues. CDR3: CASSVGVEATNEKLFF. CDR3 nucleotides: TGTGCCAGCAGCGTAGGTGTGGAGGCAACTAATGAAAAACTGTTTTTT.

The chain links TRBV9 to TRBJ2-3; D is possibly TRBD2 (6 bases). Trimming took off 4 bases at V and 2 bases at J, with 20 bases between the two ends. The CDR3 has 17 residues. The germline CDR1 and CDR2 sequences are SGDLS and YYNGEE. The CDR3 spells CASSPSRDSTNTDTQYF. CDR3 nucleotides: TGTGCCAGCAGCCCGAGCCGGGACTCCACGAACACAGATACGCAGTATTTT.